The clone carrying this T cell receptor beta chain appeared many times. Its specificity is not known. The data are from a study of CD8 T cells in ankylosing spondylitis. Study results and caveats: Existing reports had already noted some motif variants in reactive arthritis synovial fluid and blood. As for the disease-linked clones, they showed a CD8+ phenotype and occurred at relatively low frequencies in peripheral blood. Clones linked to disease were reported to show significant enrichment in matched ankylosing spondylitis synovial fluid. A TCR beta motif made of about 8 highly homologous variants seemed typical of ankylosing spondylitis blood.

Germline CDR1 and CDR2: LGHDT and YNNKEL (reference sequence). This CDR3 is 13 amino acids long. Trimming took 1 base from V and 4 from J, leaving 5 bases between them. In making TCR beta libraries, quantitative 5'-RACE with molecular barcodes was used. MiXCR was run by TCRdb on the 5' RACE reads, yielding one entry per CDR3 protein. This sample carries 500,000 to 550,000 distinct CDR3 sequences, roughly 12% of them seen once, and the ten largest clones take approximately 6.3%. The V gene is TRBV3-1, the J gene TRBJ1-5; the D is unclear. The sequence came from a male donor with ankylosing spondylitis. The sample consisted of blood, either unsorted or a sorted T cell fraction (not recorded which). CDR3 coding DNA: TGTGCCAGCAGCCAAGGGCAGAATCAGCCCCAGCATTTT. It is translated as CASSQGQNQPQHF.